These 21 T cell receptor beta chains originate from one sample sequenced in a study of shared clonotypes between healthy human individuals. Naive CD8 cells were CD45RO-negative, positively selected for CCR7, excluding terminally differentiated effector memory CD45RA+ cells. Data came from immunoSEQ multiplex PCR; TCRdb stores just in-frame clones and leaves some out. The table has about 2 million clones, approximately 95% seen once. Sequencing input: naive CD8+ T cells sorted from blood. The receptors were gathered from a man younger than 35 in good health.

The rearrangement joins TRBV27 to TRBJ1-1; 7 nucleotides line up with TRBD1. Per the germline V gene, CDR1 is MNHEY and CDR2 is SMNVEV (reference sequence). CDR3 size: 12 residues. The V segment lost 6 bases and the J segment 8 bases; nucleotides outside the gene matches: 6. In DNA, the CDR3 is TGTGCCAGCAGACGGGGACAGACAGAAGCTTTCTTT. This gives the protein CASRRGQTEAFF.

A note on this clone: Other DNA sequences from this sample encode an identical CDR3 as well. The rearrangement uses TRBV13 and TRBJ1-1; D not resolved. The germline V and J ends were trimmed by 3 bases and 2 bases, with 4 bases remaining between them. From germline, CDR1 is PRHDT and CDR2 FYEKMQ (reference sequence). The CDR3 loop spans 12 amino acids. CDR3 protein: CASSFGNTEAFF. CDR3 DNA: TGTGCCAGCAGCTTCGGAAACACTGAAGCTTTCTTT.

The chain carries TRBV6-5 and TRBJ2-1, with D possibly matching TRBD2 (5 bases). CDR1 MNHEY and CDR2 SVGAGI come from the germline V gene. The CDR3 has 14 amino acids. The V gene lost 5 bases and the J gene lost 1 base, with 9 bases spanning the gap. CDR3 nucleotide sequence: TGTGCCAGCAGTACAGCGGTTTCCTACAATGAGCAGTTCTTC. Residues: CASSTAVSYNEQFF.

This clone was seen only once. The rearrangement joins TRBV7-2 to TRBJ2-7; TRBD1 agrees at 8 bases. V was pared by 5 bases and J by 6 bases, with 6 bases of the junction left unmatched. The CDR3 consists of 13 residues. CDR1 and CDR2 (germline): SGHTA, FQGNSA. The CDR3 DNA follows: TGTGCCAGCAGCCCCTGGACAGGGTTCGAGCAGTACTTC. Translated: CASSPWTGFEQYF.

To note about this clone: Other DNA sequences in the same sample also yield this CDR3. The gene calls are TRBV28 and TRBJ2-3, with a possible D match to TRBD2 (5 bases). The V and J ends lost 2 bases and 2 bases respectively, with 8 bases between them. The CDR3 runs to 14 residues. CDR1 is MDHEN and CDR2 is SYDVKM in the germline V gene. DNA of the CDR3: TGTGCCAGCAGTTTAGCCCGGGACACAGATACGCAGTATTTT. Translation gives CASSLARDTDTQYF. Full variable domain (missing parts from reference TRBV28 and TRBJ2-3): DVKVTQSSRYLVKRTGEKVFLECVQDMDHENMFWYRQDPGLGLRLIYFSYDVKMKEKGDIPEGYSVSREKKERFSLILESASTNQTSMYLCASSLARDTDTQYFGPGTRLTVL.

This clone appeared a single time. Additional DNA sequences in this sample encode the identical CDR3. The chain joins TRBV19 to TRBJ2-7, with 10 bases aligning to TRBD1. The length of the CDR3 is 14 residues. V lost 1 base and J lost 4; bases outside the gene matches: 1. The germline V gene has CDR1 LNHDA and CDR2 SQIVND (reference sequence). CDR3 sequence (DNA): TGTGCCAGTAGTATAGGACAGGGGGCATACGAGCAGTACTTC. Residues: CASSIGQGAYEQYF.

This clone was counted a single time. V usage is TRBV4-1 and J usage is TRBJ2-7; D unresolved. V lost 0 bases and J 1 base, leaving 4 bases between the germline ends. CDR1 is MGHRA and CDR2 is YSYEKL in the germline V gene. The CDR3 extends over 13 amino acids. The CDR3 region has the DNA TGCGCCAGCAGCCAAGAGATATCCTACGAGCAGTACTTC. Its translation is CASSQEISYEQYF.

A word on this clone: Other nucleotide sequences from this sample produce the same CDR3. The V and J genes are TRBV28 and TRBJ1-5; D is perhaps TRBD1 (5 bases). This CDR3 has 15 residues. Germline CDR1 and CDR2: MDHEN and SYDVKM. V lost 1 base, J lost 2 bases, and 9 bases lay in between. The CDR3 here is CASSLSSRGNQPQHF. In DNA, the CDR3 is TGTGCCAGCAGTTTATCTTCCAGGGGCAATCAGCCCCAGCATTTT.

The chain has TRBV2 and TRBJ2-3; 8 bases fit TRBD1. The CDR3 extends over 13 amino acids. Germline values: CDR1 SNHLY, CDR2 FYNNEI. The V gene end was trimmed by 6 bases and the J gene end by 4 bases; junction bases not matched to a gene: 3. CDR3 sequence (DNA): TGTGCCAGCAGGGCGACAGGGGCAGATACGCAGTATTTT. It translates to CASRATGADTQYF.

The chain links TRBV6-5 to TRBJ2-3; tentatively, D is TRBD2 (7 bases). CDR1 MNHEY and CDR2 SVGAGI come from the germline V gene. Trimming took off 5 bases at V and 3 bases at J, with 15 bases between the two ends. This CDR3 spans 15 amino acids. The CDR3 DNA sequence: TGTGCCAGCAGTGGATGGGAGGGGGAGACAGATACGCAGTATTTT. Translating it yields CASSGWEGETDTQYF.

In this sample, this clone turned up once. The chain carries TRBV6-5 and TRBJ2-2, with D perhaps TRBD2 (6 bases). The CDR3 is made up of 15 amino acids. The V gene lost 6 bases and the J gene lost 4 bases, with 15 bases spanning the gap. The germline gives CDR1 MNHEY, CDR2 SVGAGI. CDR3 sequence (DNA): TGTGCCAGCAGGGGGGGAGAGGAAGGCACCGGGGAGCTGTTTTTT. It yields the protein CASRGGEEGTGELFF.

In this sample, this clone turned up once. The V call is TRBV7-9, the J call TRBJ2-7; D might be TRBD1 (6 bases). V was clipped by 5 bases and J by 8 bases, with 22 bases between them. Germline V gene lookup returns CDR1 SEHNR and CDR2 FQNEAQ (reference sequence). This CDR3 has 15 amino acids. CDR3 sequence: CASSSRDNLMGQQYF. The DNA of the CDR3 is TGTGCCAGCAGCAGCCGGGACAACCTTATGGGGCAGCAGTACTTC.

This clone was seen a single time. The chain's CDR3 is CASSSAGLNYEQYF. The CDR3 bases are TGTGCCAGCAGCTCCGCGGGCTTGAACTACGAGCAGTACTTC. The chain links TRBV7-9 to TRBJ2-7; possible D gene TRBD2, 5 bases. Germline values: CDR1 SEHNR, CDR2 FQNEAQ (reference sequence). V was trimmed by 4 bases and J by 3 bases, leaving 13 bases between them. The CDR3 spans 14 residues. Combining the CDR3 with reference TRBV7-9 and TRBJ2-7 gives the whole variable domain DTGVSQNPRHKITKRGQNVTFRCDPISEHNRLYWYRQTLGQGPEFLTYFQNEAQLEKSRLLSDRFSAERPKGSFSTLEIQRTEQGDSAMYLCASSSAGLNYEQYFGPGTRLTVT.

The chain links TRBV9 to TRBJ2-2; TRBD1 agrees at 8 bases. This CDR3 has 16 residues. Trimming cost V 4 bases and J 1 base; bases outside gene matches: 6. Germline CDR1 is SGDLS and CDR2 is YYNGEE. The CDR3 protein is CASSYGQGGNTGELFF. The DNA for the CDR3 is TGTGCCAGCAGCTACGGACAGGGAGGGAACACCGGGGAGCTGTTTTTT.

The CDR3 DNA is TGCGCCAGCAGCCAAGAGCGACAGGCCCTCGCCTATGGCTACACCTTC. The encoded protein is CASSQERQALAYGYTF. V and J are TRBV4-1 and TRBJ1-2; possible D gene TRBD1, 6 bases. V dropped 0 bases and J dropped 4 bases, with 15 bases sitting between them. Germline assignment: CDR1 MGHRA and CDR2 YSYEKL. The CDR3 is 16 amino acids.

The genes are TRBV2 and TRBJ2-7, with D perhaps matching TRBD2 (6 bases). Per germline, CDR1 SNHLY and CDR2 FYNNEI. There are 14 residues in the CDR3. The germline V and J ends were trimmed by 8 bases and 5 bases, with 19 bases remaining between them. The CDR3 nucleotides read TGTGCCAGCCTGGGACTCCTACCCCCTAACGAGCAGTACTTC. This translates into CASLGLLPPNEQYF. The variable domain in full, with the rest retrieved from reference TRBV2 and TRBJ2-7, is EPEVTQTPSHQVTQMGQEVILRCVPISNHLYFYWYRQILGQKVEFLVSFYNNEISEKSEIFDDQFSVERPDGSNFTLKIRSTKLEDSAMYFCASLGLLPPNEQYFGPGTRLTVT.

This chain uses TRBV13 with TRBJ2-2; TRBD2 aligns across 7 bases. The germline V gene has CDR1 PRHDT and CDR2 FYEKMQ (reference sequence). J was trimmed by 3 bases and V by 5 bases; bases with no gene match: 6. This CDR3 has 15 residues. CDR3 sequence reads: CASSLGGSDTGELFF. The CDR3 nucleotides read TGTGCCAGCAGCCTCGGGGGGTCGGACACCGGGGAGCTGTTTTTT.

This chain connects TRBV7-9 to TRBJ2-1; D is unclear. The V and J ends lost 4 bases and 8 bases respectively, with 9 bases between them. CDR1 is SEHNR and CDR2 is FQNEAQ in the germline V gene (reference sequence). The CDR3 sequence is 12 residues long. The chain's CDR3 is CASSSQSHEQFF. As DNA, the CDR3 is TGTGCCAGCAGCTCCCAGAGCCATGAGCAGTTCTTC. Complete variable domain (other parts from reference TRBV7-9 and TRBJ2-1): DTGVSQNPRHKITKRGQNVTFRCDPISEHNRLYWYRQTLGQGPEFLTYFQNEAQLEKSRLLSDRFSAERPKGSFSTLEIQRTEQGDSAMYLCASSSQSHEQFFGPGTRLTVL.

About this clone itself: This specimen includes other DNA sequences encoding the same CDR3. V usage is TRBV7-9 and J usage is TRBJ2-5; 8 bases fit TRBD1. CDR3 length: 15 amino acids. Per the germline V gene, CDR1 is SEHNR and CDR2 is FQNEAQ (reference sequence). The ends lost 5 bases at V and 1 base at J; junction bases unmatched: 6. The CDR3 coding sequence is TGTGCCAGCAGCCAAGGACAGGGCGCCCAAGAGACCCAGTACTTC. Translating it yields CASSQGQGAQETQYF.

V gene TRBV10-3 combines with J gene TRBJ1-4; D is uncertain. From germline, CDR1 is ENHRY and CDR2 SYGVKD. V was cut by 8 bases and J by 5 bases, with 6 bases left in between. CDR3 length: 11 amino acids. The CDR3 loop reads CAIGENEKLFF. Written as DNA, the CDR3 is TGTGCCATCGGCGAGAATGAAAAACTGTTTTTT.

This clone has a single count. V usage is TRBV5-6 and J usage is TRBJ2-7; 8 bases align to TRBD2. V lost 4 bases to trimming and J lost 4 bases; unmatched junction nucleotides: 13. Germline CDR1 SGHDT, CDR2 YYEEEE. The CDR3 loop spans 16 amino acids. CDR3 region: CASSHLPGLEAYEQYF. CDR3 nucleotides: TGTGCCAGCAGCCACCTTCCGGGACTAGAGGCGTACGAGCAGTACTTC.